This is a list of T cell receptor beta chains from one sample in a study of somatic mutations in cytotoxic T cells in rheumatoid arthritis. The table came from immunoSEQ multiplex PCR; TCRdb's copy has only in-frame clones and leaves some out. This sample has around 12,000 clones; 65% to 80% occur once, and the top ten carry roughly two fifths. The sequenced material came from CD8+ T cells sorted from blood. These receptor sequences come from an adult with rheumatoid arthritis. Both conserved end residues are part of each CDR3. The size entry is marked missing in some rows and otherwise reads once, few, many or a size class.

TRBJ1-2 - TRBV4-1 CASSQDSRYTF
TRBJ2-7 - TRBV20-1 CSAGYYEQYF
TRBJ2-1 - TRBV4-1 CASQWAGGHEQFF
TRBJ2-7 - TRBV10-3 CAISDLGDTYYEQYF
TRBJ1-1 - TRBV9 CASSAGLTEAFF
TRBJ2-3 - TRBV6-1 CASSEATGGTDTQYF
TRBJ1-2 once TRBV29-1 CSVEVTDRGYGYTF
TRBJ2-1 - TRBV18 CASSPSLDSRQDEQFF
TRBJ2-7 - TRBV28 CASSSRERYYEQYF
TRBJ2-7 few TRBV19 CASSIYPGALYEQYF
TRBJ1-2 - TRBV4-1 CASRANYGYTF
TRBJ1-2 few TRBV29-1 CSVEGITGYGYTF
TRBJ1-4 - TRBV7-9 CASSGNEEVNEKLFF
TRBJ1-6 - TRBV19 CASSNLLTGTANSPLHF
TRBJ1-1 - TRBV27 CASSFGRGVTEAFF
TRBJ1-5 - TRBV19 CASSDSSYQPQHF
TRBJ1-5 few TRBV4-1 CASSQDHPRTGGGSQPQHF
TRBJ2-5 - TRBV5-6 CASSLASETQYF
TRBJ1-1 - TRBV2 CASSETVLSMNTEAFF
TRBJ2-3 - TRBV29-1 CSVDGISTSVADTQYF
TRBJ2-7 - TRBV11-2 CASSPGTGDLSEQYF
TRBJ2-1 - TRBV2 CASPKLHNEQFF
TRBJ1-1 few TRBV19 CATSMALNTEAFF
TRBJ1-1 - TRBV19 CASSISGTGAEAFF
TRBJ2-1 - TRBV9 CASSVVATPTGGLYNEQFF
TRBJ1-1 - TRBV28 CASSLIQNTEAFF
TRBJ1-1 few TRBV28 CASSLVGQGLNTEAFF
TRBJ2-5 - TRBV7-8 CASSFPWGETQYF
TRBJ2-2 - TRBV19 CASSIGTGAGELFF
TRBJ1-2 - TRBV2 CASSLGHFGYTF
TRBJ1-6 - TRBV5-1 CASSQGGVSPLHF
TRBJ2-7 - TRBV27 CASSLSVGYEQYF
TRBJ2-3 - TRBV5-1 CASSLGGQGTDTQYF
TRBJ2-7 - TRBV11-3 CASSFSLVGTGSYEQYF
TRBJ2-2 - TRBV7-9 CASSRLAGEYTGELFF
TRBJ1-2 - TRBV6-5 CASSLGQGKGYTF
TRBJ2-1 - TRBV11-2 CASSLGPTSYNEQFF
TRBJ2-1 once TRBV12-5 CASGPVRGSYNEQFF
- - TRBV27 CASSMTGPKSEQYF
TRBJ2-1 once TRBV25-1 CASSETKQGSVNNEQFF
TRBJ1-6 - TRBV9 CASSLTAGENSPLHF
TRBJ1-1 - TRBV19 CASSIPLGGEAFF
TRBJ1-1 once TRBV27 CASSLLAWRSTEAFF
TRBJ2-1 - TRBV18 CASSPPSSSYNEQFF
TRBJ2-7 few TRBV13 CASSLHHEQYF
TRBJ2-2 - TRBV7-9 CASSSRQGGNTGELFF
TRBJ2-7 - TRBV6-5 CASKVGTDSYEQYF
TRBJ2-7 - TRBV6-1 CASAKWYEQYF
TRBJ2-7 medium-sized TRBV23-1 CASRNRDRCYEQYF
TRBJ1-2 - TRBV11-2 CASSETAENYGYTF